The 5 T cell receptor beta chains presented below share a single source sample, sequenced in a study of T cell responses to AZD1222 COVID-19 vaccine. Sequencing used immunoSEQ multiplex PCR; TCRdb keeps in-frame clones, though not all of them. The table includes 95,000 to 150,000 clones, roughly 84% detected once. Sequences were derived from peripheral blood, sampled 28 days after the second AZD1222 dose. The receptors derive from an adult who received the AZD1222 COVID-19 vaccine.

This sequence joins TRBV25-1 and TRBJ1-1; no firm D call. V was trimmed by 6 bases and J by 4 bases, leaving 9 bases between them. CDR3 length: 12 residues. Germline CDR1 MGHDK, CDR2 SYGVNS. This chain's CDR3 is CASSPRGTEAFF. CDR3 nucleotide sequence: TGTGCCAGCAGCCCGCGCGGCACTGAAGCTTTCTTT.

The rearrangement links TRBV2 to TRBJ1-1, with D unclear. Germline CDR1 is SNHLY and CDR2 is FYNNEI. The V end lost 2 bases, the J end lost 4 bases, and 14 bases lay between the germline ends. The CDR3 runs 15 residues. CDR3: CASSELDPSPTEAFF. CDR3 DNA sequence: TGTGCCAGCAGTGAACTGGACCCTTCACCCACTGAAGCTTTCTTT.

The chain couples TRBV21-1 to TRBJ2-2; the tabulated D call, TRBD1, remains unverified against the DNA. TRBV21-1 has pseudogene status. CDR3 size: 17 residues. CDR3 region: CASSKITAPANTGELFF. The CDR3, as DNA: TGTGCCAGCAGCAAGATCACAGCCCCGGCGAACACCGGGGAGCTGTTTTTT.

The V and J genes are TRBV3-1 (or the pseudogene TRBV3-2) and TRBJ1-2; no definite D call. The CDR3 totals 14 residues. V was clipped by 8 bases and J by 6 bases, with 19 bases between them. Germline V gene sequence: CDR1 LGHDT, CDR2 YNNKEL (reference sequence). The CDR3 DNA sequence: TGTGCCAGCGTCTGTGGACGGGCCCCCAATGGCTACACCTTC. Protein product: CASVCGRAPNGYTF.

The chain employs TRBV10-1 and TRBJ2-1; D may match TRBD1 or TRBD2 (5 bases each). V was clipped by 4 bases and J by 7 bases, with 11 bases between them. CDR1 and CDR2 from the germline V gene are WNHNN and SYGVQD (reference sequence). The CDR3 loop spans 13 amino acids. CDR3 nucleotides: TGCGCCAGCAGTGCGGACTGGGGGAATGAGCAGTTCTTC. Its translation is CASSADWGNEQFF.